Listed below are T cell receptor beta chains from one sample, sequenced in a study of blood T cell repertoires in COVID-19. The repertoire was sequenced with immunoSEQ multiplex PCR; TCRdb's copy has only in-frame clones and lacks some. The repertoire has about 95,000 clones, roughly 89% of them found once; the top ten carry about 3.7%. The sample taken for sequencing was peripheral blood. Receptors originate from an older woman with acute or convalescent COVID-19. Each CDR3 is given with its conserved first and last residue. Fields, in order: D gene, V gene, clone size, J gene, CDR3 protein, CDR3 DNA. D genes are given only for firm matches. The size entry is marked missing in some rows and otherwise reads once, few, many or a size class.

d_call: -; v_call: TRBV5-1; clone_size: -; j_call: TRBJ2-3; cdr3_aa: CASSLEPGPDTQYF; cdr3_nt: TGCGCCAGCAGCTTGGAACCAGGGCCCGATACGCAGTATTTT
d_call: TRBD2; v_call: TRBV2; clone_size: -; j_call: TRBJ2-2; cdr3_aa: CASRMGLAGAAGELFF; cdr3_nt: TGTGCCAGCAGGATGGGCCTAGCGGGGGCTGCCGGGGAGCTGTTTTTT
d_call: -; v_call: TRBV12-3/TRBV12-4; clone_size: -; j_call: TRBJ1-6; cdr3_aa: CASRGREGPLHF; cdr3_nt: TGTGCCAGCAGGGGTCGGGAGGGACCCCTCCACTTT
d_call: -; v_call: TRBV5-1; clone_size: -; j_call: TRBJ1-2; cdr3_aa: CASSLGTESYGYTF; cdr3_nt: TGCGCCAGCAGCTTGGGGACAGAATCTTATGGCTACACCTTC
d_call: -; v_call: TRBV28; clone_size: -; j_call: TRBJ1-6; cdr3_aa: CASSPHSGTLPSPLHF; cdr3_nt: TGTGCCAGCAGTCCCCACTCCGGGACTCTGCCCTCACCCCTCCACTTT
d_call: TRBD2; v_call: TRBV7-2; clone_size: once; j_call: TRBJ2-7; cdr3_aa: CASSLLAGGPYEQYF; cdr3_nt: TGTGCCAGCAGCTTACTCGCGGGAGGCCCCTACGAGCAGTACTTC
d_call: -; v_call: TRBV19; clone_size: -; j_call: TRBJ1-2; cdr3_aa: CASTPRQNYGYTF; cdr3_nt: TGTGCCAGTACCCCTCGACAGAACTATGGCTACACCTTC
d_call: -; v_call: TRBV19; clone_size: -; j_call: TRBJ2-2; cdr3_aa: CASSTTGKKNTGELFF; cdr3_nt: TGTGCCAGTAGTACCACAGGGAAAAAAAACACCGGGGAGCTGTTTTTT
d_call: -; v_call: TRBV20-1; clone_size: few; j_call: TRBJ1-4; cdr3_aa: CSASRGAGEKLFF; cdr3_nt: TGCAGTGCTAGTCGGGGGGCCGGTGAAAAACTGTTTTTT
d_call: TRBD1; v_call: TRBV24-1; clone_size: -; j_call: TRBJ2-2; cdr3_aa: CATSDSRQGAITGELFF; cdr3_nt: TGTGCCACCAGTGATTCTCGGCAGGGGGCCATCACCGGGGAGCTGTTTTTT
d_call: TRBD2; v_call: TRBV19; clone_size: -; j_call: TRBJ2-7; cdr3_aa: CASGPLGLAEFYEQYF; cdr3_nt: TGTGCCAGTGGCCCATTGGGACTAGCGGAATTCTACGAGCAGTACTTC
d_call: -; v_call: TRBV5-4; clone_size: -; j_call: TRBJ1-6; cdr3_aa: CASSFGFNSPLHF; cdr3_nt: TGTGCCAGCAGCTTTGGCTTCAATTCACCCCTCCACTTT
d_call: -; v_call: TRBV5-5; clone_size: -; j_call: TRBJ1-1; cdr3_aa: CASTSDGMKAEAFF; cdr3_nt: TGTGCCAGCACCTCGGACGGGATGAAAGCCGAAGCTTTCTTT
d_call: -; v_call: TRBV5-4; clone_size: -; j_call: TRBJ1-5; cdr3_aa: CASSPGQNQPQHF; cdr3_nt: TGTGCCAGCAGCCCCGGACAGAATCAGCCCCAGCATTTT
d_call: -; v_call: TRBV18; clone_size: -; j_call: TRBJ2-7; cdr3_aa: CASSPGPGTKTYEQYF; cdr3_nt: TGTGCCAGCTCACCCGGACCCGGGACAAAAACCTACGAGCAGTACTTC
d_call: TRBD2; v_call: TRBV19; clone_size: -; j_call: TRBJ2-3; cdr3_aa: CASRGLAGRLADTQYF; cdr3_nt: TGTGCCAGCAGAGGACTAGCGGGGAGGTTGGCAGATACGCAGTATTTT
d_call: TRBD2; v_call: TRBV7-9; clone_size: once; j_call: TRBJ2-3; cdr3_aa: CASSLGQSVAGADTQYF; cdr3_nt: TGTGCCAGCAGCTTAGGCCAATCGGTAGCGGGAGCAGATACGCAGTATTTT
d_call: -; v_call: TRBV2; clone_size: -; j_call: TRBJ1-3; cdr3_aa: CASLRGSGNTIYF; cdr3_nt: TGTGCCAGCCTCCGGGGGTCTGGAAACACCATATATTTT
d_call: -; v_call: TRBV5-1; clone_size: -; j_call: TRBJ2-7; cdr3_aa: CASSADSEQYF; cdr3_nt: TGCGCCAGCAGCGCGGACAGCGAGCAGTACTTC
d_call: -; v_call: TRBV10-3; clone_size: once; j_call: TRBJ1-2; cdr3_aa: CAVRDSASYGYTF; cdr3_nt: TGTGCCGTCAGGGATTCGGCTAGCTATGGCTACACCTTC
d_call: TRBD1; v_call: TRBV5-6; clone_size: once; j_call: TRBJ2-1; cdr3_aa: CASSLQGAVWYEQFF; cdr3_nt: TGTGCCAGCAGCTTGCAGGGGGCTGTCTGGTATGAGCAGTTCTTC
d_call: -; v_call: TRBV6-2/TRBV6-3; clone_size: -; j_call: TRBJ1-5; cdr3_aa: CASSYRNQPQHF; cdr3_nt: TGTGCCAGCAGTTACCGGAATCAGCCCCAGCATTTT
d_call: TRBD1; v_call: TRBV6-5; clone_size: -; j_call: TRBJ1-2; cdr3_aa: CASRKGQGVGGYTF; cdr3_nt: TGTGCCAGCAGGAAGGGACAGGGGGTTGGCGGCTACACCTTC
d_call: TRBD2; v_call: TRBV10-1; clone_size: -; j_call: TRBJ2-3; cdr3_aa: CASSRGGNTQYF; cdr3_nt: TGCGCCAGCAGCCGGGGGGGAAACACGCAGTATTTT
d_call: TRBD2; v_call: TRBV19; clone_size: -; j_call: TRBJ2-7; cdr3_aa: CASSMASGSKEQYF; cdr3_nt: TGTGCCAGTAGTATGGCTAGCGGGAGCAAGGAGCAGTACTTC
d_call: -; v_call: TRBV20-1; clone_size: -; j_call: TRBJ1-5; cdr3_aa: CSATGNQPQHF; cdr3_nt: TGCAGTGCTACAGGGAACCAGCCCCAGCATTTT
d_call: -; v_call: TRBV19; clone_size: -; j_call: TRBJ1-1; cdr3_aa: CASSMGDTEAFF; cdr3_nt: TGTGCCAGTAGTATGGGAGACACTGAAGCTTTCTTT
d_call: -; v_call: TRBV19; clone_size: -; j_call: TRBJ1-1; cdr3_aa: CASSTTRDTEAFF; cdr3_nt: TGTGCCAGTAGTACGACCAGGGACACTGAAGCTTTCTTT
d_call: -; v_call: TRBV6-5; clone_size: -; j_call: TRBJ1-5; cdr3_aa: CASTTPDSSNQPQHF; cdr3_nt: TGTGCCAGCACTACACCGGACAGTTCCAATCAGCCCCAGCATTTT
d_call: TRBD1; v_call: TRBV5-1; clone_size: -; j_call: TRBJ2-2; cdr3_aa: CASSLKMTGSPGELFF; cdr3_nt: TGCGCCAGCAGCTTGAAGATGACAGGGTCGCCCGGGGAGCTGTTTTTT
d_call: TRBD1; v_call: TRBV6-5; clone_size: -; j_call: TRBJ1-3; cdr3_aa: CASSGPGQGATIYF; cdr3_nt: TGTGCCAGCAGCGGACCGGGACAGGGAGCCACCATATATTTT
d_call: -; v_call: TRBV25-1; clone_size: -; j_call: TRBJ2-5; cdr3_aa: CASSESGKFETQYF; cdr3_nt: TGTGCCAGCAGTGAATCAGGGAAGTTCGAGACCCAGTACTTC
d_call: -; v_call: TRBV15; clone_size: -; j_call: TRBJ2-3; cdr3_aa: CATSQGSSTDTQYF; cdr3_nt: TGTGCCACCAGCCAGGGAAGTAGCACAGATACGCAGTATTTT
d_call: -; v_call: TRBV6-2/TRBV6-3; clone_size: once; j_call: TRBJ2-2; cdr3_aa: CASSRVRAENTGELFF; cdr3_nt: TGTGCCAGCAGTCGGGTCCGAGCGGAGAACACCGGGGAGCTGTTTTTT
d_call: TRBD2; v_call: TRBV5-1; clone_size: once; j_call: TRBJ2-7; cdr3_aa: CASSSWEGSVEQYF; cdr3_nt: TGCGCCAGCAGCTCCTGGGAGGGCTCAGTCGAGCAGTACTTC